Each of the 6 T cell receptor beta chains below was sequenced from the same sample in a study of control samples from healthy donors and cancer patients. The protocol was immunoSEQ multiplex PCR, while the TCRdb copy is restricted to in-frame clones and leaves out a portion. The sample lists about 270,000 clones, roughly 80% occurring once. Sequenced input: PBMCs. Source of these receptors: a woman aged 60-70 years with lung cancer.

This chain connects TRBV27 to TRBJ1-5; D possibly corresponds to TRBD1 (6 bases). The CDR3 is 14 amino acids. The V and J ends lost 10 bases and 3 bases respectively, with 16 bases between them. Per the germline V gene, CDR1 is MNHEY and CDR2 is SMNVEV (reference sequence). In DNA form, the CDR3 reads TGTGCCACTAGAACCGGGACAAACAATCAGCCCCAGCATTTT. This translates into CATRTGTNNQPQHF.

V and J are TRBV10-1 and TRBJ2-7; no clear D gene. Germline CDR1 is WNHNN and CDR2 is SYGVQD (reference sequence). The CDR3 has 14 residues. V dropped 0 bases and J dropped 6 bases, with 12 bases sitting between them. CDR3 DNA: TGCGCCAGCAGTGAGTCTGTTCCAGCGACCGAGCAGTACTTC. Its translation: CASSESVPATEQYF.

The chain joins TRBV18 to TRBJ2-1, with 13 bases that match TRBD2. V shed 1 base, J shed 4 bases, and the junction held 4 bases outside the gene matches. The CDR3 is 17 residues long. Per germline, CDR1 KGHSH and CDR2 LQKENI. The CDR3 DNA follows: TGTGCCAGCTCACCACTGGGGACTAGCGGGGTTTACAATGAGCAGTTCTTC. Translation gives CASSPLGTSGVYNEQFF.

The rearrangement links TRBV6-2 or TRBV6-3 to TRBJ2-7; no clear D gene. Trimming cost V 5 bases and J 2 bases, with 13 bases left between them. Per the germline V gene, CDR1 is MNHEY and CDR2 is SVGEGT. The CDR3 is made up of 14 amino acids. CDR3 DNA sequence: TGTGCCAGCAGTGATCCGGGCCCAACCTACGAGCAGTACTTC. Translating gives CASSDPGPTYEQYF.

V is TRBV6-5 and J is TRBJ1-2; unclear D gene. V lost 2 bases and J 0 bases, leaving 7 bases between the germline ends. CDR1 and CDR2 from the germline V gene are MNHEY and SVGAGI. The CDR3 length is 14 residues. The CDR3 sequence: CASSYRPANYGYTF. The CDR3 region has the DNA TGTGCCAGCAGTTACCGGCCAGCTAACTATGGCTACACCTTC.

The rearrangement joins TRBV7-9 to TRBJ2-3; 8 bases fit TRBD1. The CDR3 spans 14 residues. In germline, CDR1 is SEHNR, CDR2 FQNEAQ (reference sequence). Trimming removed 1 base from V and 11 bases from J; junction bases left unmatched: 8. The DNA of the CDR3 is TGTGCCAGCAGCTTAGGGCAGAGACAGGGGCTGCAGTATTTT. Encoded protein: CASSLGQRQGLQYF.